These 24 T cell receptor beta chains share one sample of origin, sequenced in a study of blood T cell repertoires in COVID-19. The method was immunoSEQ multiplex PCR; TCRdb's version includes in-frame clones alone and lacks a portion of them. The table includes about 190,000 clones, roughly 80% detected once. Sequencing was carried out using peripheral blood. Receptors originate from a woman aged 50 to 65 with acute or convalescent COVID-19.

The V call is TRBV30, the J call TRBJ2-1; the D gene is possibly TRBD2 (5 bases). Germline values: CDR1 GTSNPN, CDR2 SVGIG (reference sequence). V was shortened by 2 bases and J by 7 bases, with 6 bases between the two germline ends. The CDR3 runs to 11 residues. The CDR3 coding sequence is TGTGCCTGGAGTAGGACTAATGAGCAGTTCTTC. Its translation is CAWSRTNEQFF.

The genes are TRBV6-2 or TRBV6-3 and TRBJ1-4; weak D call: TRBD1 (6 bases). V was shortened by 5 bases and J by 0 bases, with 10 bases between the two germline ends. Germline CDR1 is MNHEY and CDR2 is SVGEGT. This CDR3 contains 15 residues. CDR3 bases: TGTGCCAGCAGTACTCGGACAGCAACTAATGAAAAACTGTTTTTT. It encodes CASSTRTATNEKLFF.

The rearrangement joins TRBV28 to TRBJ2-7; 11 bases fit TRBD2. Germline V gene lookup returns CDR1 MDHEN and CDR2 SYDVKM. The V gene end was trimmed by 7 bases and the J gene end by 1 base; junction bases not matched to a gene: 6. CDR3 length: 15 residues. For the CDR3, the DNA is TGTGCCAGCATCCCTGGGACTAGCGGTTCCTACGAGCAGTACTTC. Protein sequence: CASIPGTSGSYEQYF. The variable domain in full, with the rest retrieved from reference TRBV28 and TRBJ2-7, is DVKVTQSSRYLVKRTGEKVFLECVQDMDHENMFWYRQDPGLGLRLIYFSYDVKMKEKGDIPEGYSVSREKKERFSLILESASTNQTSMYLCASIPGTSGSYEQYFGPGTRLTVT.

The gene calls are TRBV28 and TRBJ2-7; 8 bases fit TRBD1. V trimming: 5 bases; J trimming: 3 bases; junction bases outside the gene matches: 9. The length of the CDR3 is 15 residues. CDR1 and CDR2 from the germline V gene are MDHEN and SYDVKM. The CDR3 is CASSPPQGAVYEQYF. The CDR3 DNA sequence: TGTGCCAGCAGTCCTCCCCAGGGGGCCGTCTACGAGCAGTACTTC.

This clone was recorded many times. The rearrangement uses TRBV6-5 and TRBJ1-2, with no clear D. The CDR3 loop spans 14 amino acids. Trimming took off 2 bases at V and 4 bases at J, with 11 bases between the two ends. From germline, CDR1 is MNHEY and CDR2 SVGAGI. The CDR3 reads CASSYQRELYGYTF. The DNA for the CDR3 is TGTGCCAGCAGTTACCAAAGGGAGCTCTATGGCTACACCTTC.

Worth noting for this clone: Relative to the germline gene, one junction end is altered; a read error may explain this. The chain joins TRBV23-1 to TRBJ2-7, with 8 bases identical to TRBD1. TRBV23-1 is an open reading frame, and its role is uncertain. The CDR3 runs 14 residues. CDR3 in amino acids: CASSQSTKKTGASF. The CDR3 nucleotides read TGCGCCAGCAGTCAATCGACTAAAAAGACAGGGGCCTCCTTC.

This clone was seen a single time. The chain has TRBV6-4 and TRBJ1-3; no clear D gene. The V gene's germline CDR1 is MRHNA and CDR2 SNTAGT. With 4 bases removed from V and 0 bases from J, the gap between germline ends came to 10 bases. The CDR3 runs to 15 residues. In DNA form, the CDR3 reads TGTGCCAGCAGTGTAACGAGTGACTCTGGAAACACCATATATTTT. As protein: CASSVTSDSGNTIYF.

The chain recombines TRBV14 with TRBJ2-5; 8 positions agree with TRBD2. Germline V gene data show CDR1 as SGHDN and CDR2 as FVKESK. The V segment lost 3 bases and the J segment 2 bases; nucleotides outside the gene matches: 8. The CDR3 runs to 16 residues. CDR3 in amino acids: CASSQHSGAAQETQYF. The CDR3 region has the DNA TGTGCCAGCAGCCAGCATAGCGGGGCCGCTCAAGAGACCCAGTACTTC.

The chain employs TRBV5-1 and TRBJ1-5, with D perhaps matching TRBD1 (5 bases). CDR1 and CDR2 from the germline V gene are SGHRS and YFSETQ. V was cut by 1 base and J by 7 bases, with 15 bases left in between. The CDR3 totals 15 residues. As DNA, the CDR3 is TGCGCCAGCAGCTTGTACGGGGGTGACGGCCAGCCCCAGCATTTT. As protein: CASSLYGGDGQPQHF. The full variable domain, rest sourced from reference TRBV5-1 and TRBJ1-5, is KAGVTQTPRYLIKTRGQQVTLSCSPISGHRSVSWYQQTPGQGLQFLFEYFSETQRNKGNFPGRFSGRQFSNSRSEMNVSTLELGDSALYLCASSLYGGDGQPQHFGDGTRLSIL.

The chain is built from TRBV6-5 and TRBJ2-5; a weak D match, TRBD1 (6 bases). Trimming shortened V by 6 bases and J by 5 bases, and 13 bases separated the two germline ends. Germline V CDR1 and CDR2: MNHEY, SVGAGI. The CDR3 contains 13 residues. The CDR3 DNA follows: TGTGCCAGCAGCTTCACCCAGGGGGAGACCCAGTACTTC. Translating gives CASSFTQGETQYF.

A few counts support this clone. The chain carries TRBV19 and TRBJ1-5; 8 nucleotides agree with TRBD1. The CDR3 has 15 residues. Germline lookup yields CDR1 LNHDA and CDR2 SQIVND (reference sequence). Trimming removed 1 base from V and 6 bases from J; junction bases left unmatched: 5. CDR3 coding DNA: TGTGCCAGTAGTATAGTGGCAGGGGGCTCTCAGCCCCAGCATTTT. It encodes CASSIVAGGSQPQHF.

The V and J genes are TRBV6-5 and TRBJ2-7; TRBD2 matches 8 bases. The CDR3 covers 15 residues. V lost 2 bases, J lost 5 bases, and 8 bases stayed unmatched. Germline V gives CDR1 MNHEY, CDR2 SVGAGI. For the CDR3, the DNA is TGTGCCAGCAGTTACCGACGGGGGGGCCGACACGAGCAGTACTTC. This codes for CASSYRRGGRHEQYF.

This chain joins TRBV7-8 and TRBJ2-7, with D possibly TRBD1 on 6 matching bases. Looked up from germline, CDR1 is SGHVS and CDR2 is FQNEAQ. The CDR3 extends over 14 amino acids. V lost 4 bases and J lost 6, with 16 bases in between. DNA of the CDR3: TGTGCCAGCAGCTCACGGACAGACCTGGGCGAGCAGTACTTC. Protein: CASSSRTDLGEQYF.

The J gene is TRBJ2-1, the V gene TRBV6-4, with 8 bases identical to TRBD2. The germline V gene has CDR1 MRHNA and CDR2 SNTAGT. This CDR3 spans 16 amino acids. V trimming: 6 bases; J trimming: 8 bases; junction bases outside the gene matches: 15. CDR3 bases: TGTGCCAGCAGCCCCCCGGGAGGGCGGGAGGTCCATGAGCAGTTCTTC. It specifies CASSPPGGREVHEQFF.

The V call is TRBV6-1, the J call TRBJ1-2, with 8 bases identical to TRBD1. The germline CDR1 and CDR2 sequences are MNHNS and SASEGT. V shed 3 bases, J shed 8 bases, and the junction held 11 bases outside the gene matches. CDR3 length equals 15 residues. The CDR3 loop is CASSESGTGGRGYTF. CDR3 coding DNA: TGTGCCAGCAGTGAGTCCGGGACAGGTGGGAGAGGCTACACCTTC.

This chain links TRBV7-2 with TRBJ2-5; TRBD2 matches at 13 bases. The CDR3 contains 16 residues. J was trimmed by 2 bases and V by 5 bases; bases with no gene match: 5. CDR1 is SGHTA, CDR2 FQGNSA, per germline. The CDR3 coding sequence is TGTGCCAGCAGCGTGGGACTAGCGGGGACACAAGAGACCCAGTACTTC. It translates to CASSVGLAGTQETQYF.

This clone was counted a single time. The rearrangement uses TRBV14 and TRBJ2-5; 9 bases are a match to TRBD2. Germline V gene sequence: CDR1 SGHDN, CDR2 FVKESK. With 1 base clipped from V and 5 bases from J, the junction kept 5 bases outside the gene matches. The CDR3 contains 15 residues. The CDR3 loop reads CASSQVPSGMETQYF. The DNA of the CDR3 is TGTGCCAGCAGCCAAGTTCCTAGCGGGATGGAGACCCAGTACTTC.

This CDR3 is CATSVDRDGNQPQHF. The DNA of the CDR3 is TGTGCCACCAGTGTAGACAGGGATGGCAATCAGCCCCAGCATTTT. V gene TRBV24-1 combines with J gene TRBJ1-5; TRBD1 matches at 7 bases. V was pared by 5 bases and J by 2 bases, with 5 bases of the junction left unmatched. The CDR3 length is 15 residues. Germline V gives CDR1 KGHDR, CDR2 SFDVKD.

Only a few counts were recorded for this clone. This chain uses TRBV9 with TRBJ1-2; 10 nucleotides agree with TRBD1. The V segment lost 4 bases and the J segment 8 bases; nucleotides outside the gene matches: 11. Germline V gene lookup returns CDR1 SGDLS and CDR2 YYNGEE. There are 15 residues in the CDR3. CDR3 nucleotide sequence: TGTGCCAGCAGCCCCCTGGGACAGGGGTTGCACGGCTACACCTTC. Translated: CASSPLGQGLHGYTF.

The rearrangement joins TRBV21-1 to TRBJ1-2; the D call TRBD1 from the table was never checked on the DNA. TRBV21-1 is termed a pseudogene. This CDR3 spans 17 amino acids. The DNA of the CDR3 is TGTGCCAGCAGCAAAGAGGGACAGGGGGCGACCGACTGCGGCTACACCTTC. Residues: CASSKEGQGATDCGYTF.

V and J are TRBV7-6 and TRBJ1-4; the D gene is possibly TRBD1 (5 bases). From germline, CDR1 is SGHVS and CDR2 FNYEAQ. Trimming shortened V by 1 base and J by 11 bases, and 17 bases separated the two germline ends. This CDR3 has 15 amino acids. The CDR3 protein is CASSLEGQGRQKLFF. The CDR3, as DNA: TGTGCCAGCAGCTTAGAGGGGCAGGGTCGGCAGAAACTGTTTTTT.

This clone showed up just once. The chain uses TRBV27 and TRBJ1-2; 7 bases align to TRBD1. The germline gives CDR1 MNHEY, CDR2 SMNVEV (reference sequence). Trimming at V came to 6 bases and at J to 4 bases, leaving 8 bases not matched to a gene. The CDR3 is made up of 14 amino acids. In DNA form, the CDR3 reads TGTGCCAGCAGAACGACAGGGAGCCCCTATGGCTACACCTTC. Protein: CASRTTGSPYGYTF.

This clone was counted only a few times. The rearrangement joins TRBV6-5 to TRBJ1-1; 7 nucleotides match TRBD1. J was trimmed by 4 bases and V by 0 bases; bases with no gene match: 5. Germline lookup yields CDR1 MNHEY and CDR2 SVGAGI. The CDR3 consists of 15 residues. Written as DNA, the CDR3 is TGTGCCAGCAGTTACTCGTCAGGGGGAATCACTGAAGCTTTCTTT. Translation: CASSYSSGGITEAFF.

The chain couples TRBV27 to TRBJ2-7, with D perhaps TRBD1 (5 bases). The CDR3 runs 14 residues. The V gene's germline CDR1 is MNHEY and CDR2 SMNVEV (reference sequence). Trimming cost V 3 bases and J 0 bases, with 9 bases left between them. The CDR3 loop is CASSFRALSYEQYF. The DNA for the CDR3 is TGTGCCAGCAGTTTCAGGGCCCTCTCCTACGAGCAGTACTTC.